A single TCR beta chain is shown here with its context. Its specificity is not known. A much larger clone differs by one base, so this may be a read error. The iRepertoire nested amplicon-rescue multiplex PCR amplified TCR alpha and beta CDR3s from RNA. For one-step reverse transcription and amplification, about 90-450 ng of tissue mRNA or PBMC total RNA was used. MiXCR was run by TCRdb on the multiplex PCR reads, yielding one entry per CDR3 protein. The data contain approximately 110,000 distinct CDR3 sequences, less than 30% of them seen just once; the ten biggest clones take up 13% to 15%. This sample is drawn from a study of glioma-infiltrating T cells. The CDR3 totals 16 residues. V was cut by 1 base and J by 0 bases, with 13 bases left in between. The germline V gene encodes CDR1 LGHNA and CDR2 YNFKEQ. General observations from the study: Very few CDR3 sequences were shared between tissue and blood. Gliomas, especially low-grade, showed above-expected tissue-blood divergence; non-neoplastic patients showed below.

The chain carries TRBV4-2 and TRBJ2-7; D is undetermined. The sequenced material came from glioma tissue, nonneoplastic brain tissue, or PBMCs (not recorded which). The source is a human donor with low-grade glioma or glioblastoma, undergoing nonglioma brain surgery, or in good health (not recorded which). The CDR3 nucleotides are TGTGCCAGCAGCCAAGTGGTAGTGGAGAGCTCCTACGAGCAGTACTTC. This sequence encodes CASSQVVVESSYEQYF.